The 2 T cell receptor beta chains in this list originate from one sample, sequenced in a study of blood T cell repertoires in COVID-19. The assay was immunoSEQ multiplex PCR, and TCRdb's table has in-frame clones only and misses some. The sample yields roughly 40,000 clones, about 70% seen once. Source material: peripheral blood. The receptors were gathered from a man between 65 and 85 years old with active or convalescent COVID-19.

The chain uses TRBV5-8 and TRBJ2-3; D is uncertain. This CDR3 has 15 residues. Trimming removed 2 bases at V and 2 bases at J, with 12 bases between. The V gene's germline CDR1 is SGHTS and CDR2 YDEGEE. CDR3 coding DNA: TGTGCCAGCAGCTTCCAGTACCTTAACACAGATACGCAGTATTTT. This translates into CASSFQYLNTDTQYF.

This clone was counted a few times. The chain carries TRBV6-5 and TRBJ1-5, with D perhaps matching TRBD1 (6 bases). Germline V gives CDR1 MNHEY, CDR2 SVGAGI. The CDR3 totals 15 residues. Trimming stripped 9 bases from V and 4 bases from J, with 19 bases between. The CDR3 here is CASERVRGGNQPQHF. In nucleotides, the CDR3 is TGTGCCAGTGAAAGGGTCAGGGGAGGGAATCAGCCCCAGCATTTT.